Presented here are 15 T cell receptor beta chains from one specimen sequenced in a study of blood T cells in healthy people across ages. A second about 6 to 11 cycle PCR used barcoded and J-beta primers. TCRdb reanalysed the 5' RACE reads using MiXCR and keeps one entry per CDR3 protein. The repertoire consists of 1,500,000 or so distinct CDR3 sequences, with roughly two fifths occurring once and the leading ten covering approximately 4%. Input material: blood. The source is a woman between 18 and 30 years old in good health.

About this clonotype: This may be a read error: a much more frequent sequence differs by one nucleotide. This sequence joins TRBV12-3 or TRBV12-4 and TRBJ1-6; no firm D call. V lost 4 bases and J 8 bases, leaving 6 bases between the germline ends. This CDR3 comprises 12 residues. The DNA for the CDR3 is TGTGCCAGCAGTTACGTAGATTCACCCCTCCACTTT. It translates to CASSYVDSPLHF.

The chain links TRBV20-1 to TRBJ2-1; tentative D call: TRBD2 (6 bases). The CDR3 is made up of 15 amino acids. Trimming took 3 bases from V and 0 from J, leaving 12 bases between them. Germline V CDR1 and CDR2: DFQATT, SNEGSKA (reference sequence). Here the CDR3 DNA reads TGCAGTGCTAGTCACATAGCGGACTCCTACAATGAGCAGTTCTTC. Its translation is CSASHIADSYNEQFF.

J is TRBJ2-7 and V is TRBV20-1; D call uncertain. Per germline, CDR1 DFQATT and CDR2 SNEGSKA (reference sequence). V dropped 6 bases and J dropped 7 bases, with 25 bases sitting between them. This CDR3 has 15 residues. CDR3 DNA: TGCAGTGCCCCCCCGACGACGAGCTCCTACAATGAGCAGTACTTC. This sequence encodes CSAPPTTSSYNEQYF.

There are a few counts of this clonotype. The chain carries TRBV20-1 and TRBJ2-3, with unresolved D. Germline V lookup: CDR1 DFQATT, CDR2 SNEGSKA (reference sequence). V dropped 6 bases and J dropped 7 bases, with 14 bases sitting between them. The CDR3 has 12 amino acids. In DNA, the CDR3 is TGCAGTGCCCCCCTATCCCAGAATACGCAGTATTTT. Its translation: CSAPLSQNTQYF.

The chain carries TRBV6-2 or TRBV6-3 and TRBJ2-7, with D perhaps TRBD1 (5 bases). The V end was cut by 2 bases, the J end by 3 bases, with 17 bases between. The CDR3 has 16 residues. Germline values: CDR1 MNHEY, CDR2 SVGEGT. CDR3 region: CASSYKQGLVNYEQYF. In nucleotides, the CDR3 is TGTGCCAGCAGTTACAAGCAGGGCTTGGTAAACTACGAGCAGTACTTC.

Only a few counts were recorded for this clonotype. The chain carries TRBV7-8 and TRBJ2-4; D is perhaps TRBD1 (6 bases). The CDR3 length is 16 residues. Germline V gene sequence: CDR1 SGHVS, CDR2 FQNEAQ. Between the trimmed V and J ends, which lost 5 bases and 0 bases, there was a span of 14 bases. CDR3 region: CASSPRDTLAKNIQYF. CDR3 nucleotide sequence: TGTGCCAGCAGCCCCCGGGACACACTAGCCAAAAACATTCAGTACTTC.

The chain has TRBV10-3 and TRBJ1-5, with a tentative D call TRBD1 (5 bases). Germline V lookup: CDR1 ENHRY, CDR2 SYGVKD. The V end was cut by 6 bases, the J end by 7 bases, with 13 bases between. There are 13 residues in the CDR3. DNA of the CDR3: TGTGCCATCAGCGCGGACACTCGGCAGCCCCAGCATTTT. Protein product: CAISADTRQPQHF.

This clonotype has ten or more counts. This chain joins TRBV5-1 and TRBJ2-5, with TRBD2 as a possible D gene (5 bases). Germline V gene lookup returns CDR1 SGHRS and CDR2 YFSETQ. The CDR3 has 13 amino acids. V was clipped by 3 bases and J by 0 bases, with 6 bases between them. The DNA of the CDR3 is TGCGCCAGCAGCTCGGGGTACCAAGAGACCCAGTACTTC. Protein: CASSSGYQETQYF.

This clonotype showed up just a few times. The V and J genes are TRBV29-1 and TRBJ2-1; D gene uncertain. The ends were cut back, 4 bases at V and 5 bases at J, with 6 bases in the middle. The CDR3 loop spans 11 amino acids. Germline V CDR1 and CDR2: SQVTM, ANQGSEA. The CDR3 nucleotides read TGCAGCGTTGCCCACGACAATGAGCAGTTCTTC. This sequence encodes CSVAHDNEQFF.

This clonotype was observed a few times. CDR3 sequence reads: CASSPDKAGANVLTF. The DNA for the CDR3 is TGTGCCAGCTCACCAGACAAAGCTGGGGCCAACGTCCTGACTTTC. The chain carries TRBV18 and TRBJ2-6, with D uncertain. The V gene's germline CDR1 is KGHSH and CDR2 LQKENI. The CDR3 runs 15 residues. V was trimmed by 2 bases and J by 2 bases, leaving 7 bases between them.

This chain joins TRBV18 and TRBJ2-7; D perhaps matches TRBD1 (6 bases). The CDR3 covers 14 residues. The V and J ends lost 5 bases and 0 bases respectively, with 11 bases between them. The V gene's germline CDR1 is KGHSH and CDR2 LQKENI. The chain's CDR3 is CASSGTMSSYEQYF. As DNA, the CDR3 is TGTGCCAGCTCAGGGACAATGAGCTCCTACGAGCAGTACTTC.

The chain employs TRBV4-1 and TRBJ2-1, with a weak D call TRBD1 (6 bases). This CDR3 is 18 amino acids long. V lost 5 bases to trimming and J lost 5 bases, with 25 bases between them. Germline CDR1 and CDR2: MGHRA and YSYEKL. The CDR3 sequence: CASSGDTGIWLQDNEQFF. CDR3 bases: TGCGCCAGCAGCGGGGATACAGGGATTTGGCTCCAGGACAATGAGCAGTTCTTC.

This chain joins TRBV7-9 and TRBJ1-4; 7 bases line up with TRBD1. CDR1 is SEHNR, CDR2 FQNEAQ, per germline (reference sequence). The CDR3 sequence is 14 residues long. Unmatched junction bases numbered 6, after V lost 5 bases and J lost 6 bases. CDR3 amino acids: CASSRGQTDEKLFF. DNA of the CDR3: TGTGCCAGCAGCCGGGGACAGACGGATGAAAAACTGTTTTTT.

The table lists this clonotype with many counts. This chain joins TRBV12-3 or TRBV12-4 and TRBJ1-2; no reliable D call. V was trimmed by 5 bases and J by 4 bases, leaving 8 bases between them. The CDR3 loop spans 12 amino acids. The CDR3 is CASSPLGYGYTF. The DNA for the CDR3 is TGTGCCAGCAGTCCCTTGGGCTATGGCTACACCTTC.

This chain's CDR3 is CASSQDNRDGYGYTF. CDR3 DNA sequence: TGCGCCAGCAGCCAAGACAACAGGGATGGCTATGGCTACACCTTC. The chain is built from TRBV4-3 and TRBJ1-2; D possibly corresponds to TRBD1 (6 bases). The ends were cut back, 0 bases at V and 4 bases at J, with 12 bases in the middle. This CDR3 is built from 15 residues. Germline values: CDR1 LGHNA, CDR2 YSLEER.